Listed here are 5 T cell receptor beta chains from one sample, sequenced in a study of blood T cell repertoires in COVID-19. Using immunoSEQ multiplex PCR, the repertoire was profiled, and TCRdb retains in-frame clones only, with some absent. Here the sample spans about 200,000 clones, approximately 81% being singletons. Material for sequencing was peripheral blood. Source of these receptors: a woman aged 80 or over with acute or convalescent COVID-19.

The chain links TRBV2 to TRBJ2-7; 10 bases are shared with TRBD1. Germline-derived CDR1 and CDR2 are SNHLY and FYNNEI. This CDR3 has 18 residues. Trimming at V came to 6 bases and at J to 2 bases, leaving 16 bases not matched to a gene. The CDR3 DNA sequence: TGTGCCAGCAGCCTACCGCGTTTAACCGGGACAGGGGCCTACGAGCAGTACTTC. Translating it yields CASSLPRLTGTGAYEQYF. The whole variable domain, filled in from reference TRBV2 and TRBJ2-7, reads EPEVTQTPSHQVTQMGQEVILRCVPISNHLYFYWYRQILGQKVEFLVSFYNNEISEKSEIFDDQFSVERPDGSNFTLKIRSTKLEDSAMYFCASSLPRLTGTGAYEQYFGPGTRLTVT.

The chain employs TRBV11-1 and TRBJ1-1; D possibly corresponds to TRBD1 (5 bases). The CDR3 consists of 15 residues. V was pared by 3 bases and J by 2 bases, with 13 bases between. Germline CDR1 and CDR2: SGHAT and FQDESV (reference sequence). CDR3 protein: CASSFPSTANTEAFF. Here the CDR3 DNA reads TGTGCCAGCAGCTTCCCCTCGACAGCCAACACTGAAGCTTTCTTT.

This clone was seen a few times. This chain's CDR3 is CASSELQYEQYF. In nucleotides, the CDR3 is TGTGCCAGCAGTGAATTGCAGTACGAGCAGTACTTC. The chain links TRBV25-1 to TRBJ2-7; D remains unclear. Trimming removed 1 base from V and 4 bases from J, with 5 bases in between. CDR3 length: 12 amino acids. Germline CDR1 is MGHDK and CDR2 is SYGVNS.

The chain couples TRBV5-5 to TRBJ1-6; the D is unclear. With 1 base removed from V and 10 bases from J, the gap between germline ends came to 15 bases. The CDR3 consists of 15 residues. Germline V gives CDR1 SGHKS, CDR2 YYEKEE (reference sequence). CDR3 DNA sequence: TGTGCCAGCAGCTTGCGGGCTGGGGAGGAGTCACCCCTCCACTTT. This sequence encodes CASSLRAGEESPLHF.

The chain carries TRBV7-2 and TRBJ2-1; 9 bases are a match to TRBD2. The V segment lost 4 bases and the J segment 1 base; nucleotides outside the gene matches: 2. The CDR3 spans 15 residues. The germline gives CDR1 SGHTA, CDR2 FQGNSA. The CDR3 DNA reads as TGTGCCAGCAGCTCCCTAGCGGGGTCCTACAATGAGCAGTTCTTC. This codes for CASSSLAGSYNEQFF.